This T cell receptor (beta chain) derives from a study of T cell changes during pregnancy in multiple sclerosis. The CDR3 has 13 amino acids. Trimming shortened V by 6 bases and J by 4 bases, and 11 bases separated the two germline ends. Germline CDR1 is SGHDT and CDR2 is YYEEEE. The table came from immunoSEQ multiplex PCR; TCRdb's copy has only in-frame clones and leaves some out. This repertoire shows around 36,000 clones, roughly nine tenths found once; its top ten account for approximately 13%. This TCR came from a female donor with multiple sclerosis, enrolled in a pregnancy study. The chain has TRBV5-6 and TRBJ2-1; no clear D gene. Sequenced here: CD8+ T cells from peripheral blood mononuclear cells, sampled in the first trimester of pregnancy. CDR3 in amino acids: CASKQVGYNEQFF. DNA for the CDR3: TGTGCCAGCAAGCAGGTCGGATACAATGAGCAGTTCTTC.